This TCR beta chain was identified in a study of blood T cell repertoires in COVID-19. The CDR3 runs 15 residues. Trimming took off 2 bases at V and 2 bases at J, with 10 bases between the two ends. CDR1 and CDR2 from the germline V gene are MNHNS and SASEGT. In the original workflow: Scientists estimated how many nucleated cells there were by amplifying reference gene primers. TCRdb's copy holds only in-frame clones and misses some; the assay was immunoSEQ multiplex PCR. V and J calls and clone size are those listed in that table; D and trimming were worked out from the DNA. The table records more than 95,000 clones, roughly 84% of them present only once.

The clonotype was recovered from an older woman in a cohort sampled during active or convalescent COVID-19. The sample consisted of peripheral blood. The V call is TRBV6-1, the J call TRBJ1-5, with D perhaps TRBD1 (5 bases). The CDR3 sequence: CASSEKGVRNQPQHF. For the CDR3, the DNA is TGTGCCAGCAGTGAAAAAGGGGTCCGCAATCAGCCCCAGCATTTT.